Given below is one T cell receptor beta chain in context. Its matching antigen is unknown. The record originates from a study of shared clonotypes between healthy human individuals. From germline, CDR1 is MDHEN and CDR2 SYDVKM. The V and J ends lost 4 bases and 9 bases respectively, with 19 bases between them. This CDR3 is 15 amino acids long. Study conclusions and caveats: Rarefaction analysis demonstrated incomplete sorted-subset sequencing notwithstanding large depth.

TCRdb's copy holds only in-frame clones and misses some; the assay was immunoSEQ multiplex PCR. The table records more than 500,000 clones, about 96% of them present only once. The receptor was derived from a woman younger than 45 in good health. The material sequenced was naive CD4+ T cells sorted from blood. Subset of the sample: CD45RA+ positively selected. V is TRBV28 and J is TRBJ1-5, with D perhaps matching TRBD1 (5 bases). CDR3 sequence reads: CASSSYAGTIPPQHF. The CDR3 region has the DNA TGTGCCAGCAGTTCGTACGCGGGGACGATCCCGCCCCAGCATTTT.